This T cell receptor (beta chain) derives from a study of vaccination effects on CD4 cells after COVID-19. Study context: Two-dose BNT162b2 or mRNA-1273 vaccination was given to participants.

Whole-study results and caveats: At late timepoints after vaccination, vaccine- and infection-induced clones shrank markedly. Cross-reactivity with common cold coronaviruses was shown by only 1 of 255 vaccine-induced clones in healthy vaccinees.

V dropped 4 bases and J dropped 6; count of bases not matched to a gene: 12. The germline CDR1 and CDR2 sequences are MGHRA and YSYEKL. The CDR3 contains 17 residues. The data were produced by immunoSEQ multiplex PCR, yet TCRdb's version contains in-frame clones alone and is incomplete. The repertoire consists of tens of thousands of clones, with over 70% occurring once and the leading ten covering around 32%. Regarding this clone: Its target is unknown.

Prior to sequencing, the ViraFEST assay stimulated PBMC with viral peptide pools, which expanded the antigen-specific CD4+ T cells. Culture proceeded for 10 days, and CD4+ T cells were then isolated. Vaccinees lacked prior SARS-CoV-2 infection and tested negative for nucleocapsid antibodies. About 2 million PBMC were placed in each well, which was supplemented with approximately 10 IU/ml IL-2 and about 10 ug/ml peptides. The sequencing used CD4+ T cells from PBMCs cultured with SARS-CoV-2 spike peptides, collected before COVID-19 vaccination. This chain connects TRBV4-1 to TRBJ1-5; TRBD1 matches at 10 bases. This TCR was recovered from a human donor who received a COVID-19 vaccine. CDR3 sequence reads: CASSPRTGGSTGQPQHF. In DNA, the CDR3 is TGCGCCAGCAGCCCGAGGACAGGGGGAAGTACTGGTCAGCCCCAGCATTTT.